The source of this TCR beta chain is a study of blood T cell repertoires in COVID-19. The germline CDR1 and CDR2 sequences are MDHEN and SYDVKM. Trimming stripped 5 bases from V and 10 bases from J, with 14 bases between. This CDR3 contains 12 residues. Study members were between about 18 and 95 years old and lived in approximately 25 US regions. All recovered Cohort 3 donors got two negative PCRs, got clearance, or saw symptom resolution. This table comes from immunoSEQ multiplex PCR, and its TCRdb copy is limited to in-frame clones, with some not included. Among roughly 340,000 clones, around 89% were seen once, and the ten largest hold roughly 1%.

The clonotype comes from a man between 18 and 29 years old who had recovered from COVID-19. The chain has TRBV28 and TRBJ1-1; the D gene is possibly TRBD1 (5 bases). Sequenced input: PBMCs or T cells enriched from blood (not recorded which). The CDR3 reads CASSGHRLLAFF. As DNA, the CDR3 is TGTGCCAGCAGTGGACACCGTCTCCTAGCTTTCTTT.